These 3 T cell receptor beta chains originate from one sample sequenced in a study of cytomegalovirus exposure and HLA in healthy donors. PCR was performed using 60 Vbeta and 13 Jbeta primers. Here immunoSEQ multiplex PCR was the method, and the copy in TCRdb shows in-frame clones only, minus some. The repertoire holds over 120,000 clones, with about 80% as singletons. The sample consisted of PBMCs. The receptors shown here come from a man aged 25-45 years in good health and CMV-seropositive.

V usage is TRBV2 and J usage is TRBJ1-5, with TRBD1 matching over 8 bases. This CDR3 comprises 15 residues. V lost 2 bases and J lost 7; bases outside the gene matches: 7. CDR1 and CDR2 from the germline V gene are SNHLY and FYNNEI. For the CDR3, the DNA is TGTGCCAGCAGTGAATTTCAGGGGGCAGGGCAGCCCCAGCATTTT. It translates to CASSEFQGAGQPQHF.

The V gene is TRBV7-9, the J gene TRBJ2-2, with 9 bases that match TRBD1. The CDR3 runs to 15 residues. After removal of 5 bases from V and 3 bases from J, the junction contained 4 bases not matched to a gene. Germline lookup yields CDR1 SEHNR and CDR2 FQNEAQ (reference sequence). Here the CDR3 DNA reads TGTGCCAGCAGCACGGGACAGGGCGACACCGGGGAGCTGTTTTTT. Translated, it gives CASSTGQGDTGELFF.

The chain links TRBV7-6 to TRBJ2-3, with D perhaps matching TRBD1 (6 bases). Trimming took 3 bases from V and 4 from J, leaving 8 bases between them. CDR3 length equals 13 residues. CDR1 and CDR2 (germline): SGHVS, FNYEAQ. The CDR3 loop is CASSFQGSDTQYF. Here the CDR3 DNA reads TGTGCCAGCAGCTTCCAGGGGTCAGATACGCAGTATTTT.